This TCR beta chain was documented in a study of T cells in Graves' hyperthyroidism and ophthalmopathy (dated by TCRdb to about 2019). Concerning the study at large: Peripheral blood samples were taken at initial diagnosis, before any treatment was given. To identify TCR V-J signatures that set the groups apart, the researchers used a discovery cohort of about a hundred patients, made up of roughly 45 with Graves' ophthalmopathy and about 59 with stable Graves' hyperthyroidism. Prospective prediction of ophthalmopathy was tested in an independent validation cohort of 18 to 20 hyperthyroidism patients and 17 patients who later progressed to ophthalmopathy. The approximately 98 discovery patients were randomly divided into training and test sets at a 7:3 ratio. In more than five Graves' hyperthyroidism patients, the study also compared T-cell repertoires from thyroid tissue with T-cell repertoires from blood. After sampling, hyperthyroidism patients received methimazole starting at 30 mg daily, and ophthalmopathy patients received high-dose intravenous methylprednisolone. The paper reports TCR Vbeta CDR3 sequencing of about 140 peripheral blood samples: approximately 43 ophthalmopathy, under 85 hyperthyroidism and around 17 progressor patients. Overall results and qualifications from the work: During validation, the model predicted progression to ophthalmopathy a median of approximately 7 months ahead of onset, with almost 71% sensitivity and more than 72% specificity. No statistical method was used to set the sample size in advance, and investigators knew the group allocation. Ophthalmopathy was separated from stable hyperthyroidism by a 13 V-J signature model, with just over 85% sensitivity and approximately 84% specificity obtained in cross-validation and 80%/75% obtained in testing. Most expanded thyroid clonotypes (frequency above 0.001) were also detected in blood, suggesting blood repertoires may reflect thyroid immune responses.

Hyperthyroidism patients were aged 18 to 65 years and newly diagnosed, with disease duration of less than 2 months. The study excluded patients with uncontrolled infections, other autoimmune diseases, pregnancy or lactation. Diagnoses were based on clinical symptoms, serum thyroxine and TRAb, thyroid ultrasound and orbital computed tomography. For progressor patients, blood was drawn at the first diagnosis of hyperthyroidism, before any ophthalmopathy symptoms had appeared. PBMCs were isolated from approximately 10 ml of fresh peripheral blood by Ficoll-Paque density gradient centrifugation. Progressor patients were defined as those initially diagnosed with Graves' hyperthyroidism in whom ophthalmopathy developed during follow-up. Total RNA was extracted using Trizol reagent, and RNA quality was assessed on an Agilent 2100 Bioanalyzer. Trimming costs V 10 bases and J 0 bases, and their ends lie 15 bases apart. The CDR3 contains 14 residues, cysteine and phenylalanine counted. Here the CDR3 DNA is all that survives: 42 bases in frame from base 1.

Notes on this clonotype: Its antigen specificity is not known. Base qualities are not provided; no much larger clone lies one nucleotide away.

TCR beta CDR3 regions were amplified from RNA transcripts. A first-round RT-PCR of the TCR CDR3 used the HTBI primer set with the Qiagen OneStep RT-PCR kit. The libraries were constructed in a second round of multiplex PCR and then size-selected and purified. Paired-end sequencing of the libraries was performed with 100 bp reads on an Illumina HiSeq2000. Per the source publication's procedure: SOAPnuke was used to process the raw data, with reads discarded if the reads contained adapters or uncalled bases, had a mean Phred below 15, or lacked an exact constant-primer or identifier match. High-quality paired reads were merged using COPE v1.2.5, and each unique nucleotide sequence was defined as a clonotype. MiTCR v1.1 was used to align the clonotypes against IMGT TRBV, TRBD and TRBJ reference segments. The analysis was restricted to V-J combinations with a frequency above 0.0001, which together covered 98% to 99.2% of the repertoires. The TCS score was defined as the ratio of F50 (clonal expansion) to E x V (chaos), calculated using BLOSUM62-based TCRdist between CDR3 peptides within each V-J. Welch's t-statistics and random forest reduced roughly 530 V-J features to 13, which were used in a naive Bayes classifier (R e1071). TCRdb's own reprocessing of the public reads used fastp at Q25 and MiXCR and kept productive beta chains. Each entry merges the rows of one CDR3 protein and shows their most common DNA and genes. The authors' filters were not applied to this entry. The sample table contains hundreds of thousands of distinct CDR3 sequences; only one count was recorded for over 15% of them. The ten largest clones represent 16% of the sample.

The rearrangement joined TRBV12-3 or TRBV12-4 to TRBJ2-5; the D gene identity is not certain. The TCR comes from a woman aged 45-60 years with Graves' hyperthyroidism that later progressed to Graves' ophthalmopathy. The sample taken for sequencing was blood. The CDR3 corresponds to CANSPGTYQETQYF. The nucleotide sequence reads TGTGCCAACAGCCCAGGAACTTACCAAGAGACCCAGTACTTC.